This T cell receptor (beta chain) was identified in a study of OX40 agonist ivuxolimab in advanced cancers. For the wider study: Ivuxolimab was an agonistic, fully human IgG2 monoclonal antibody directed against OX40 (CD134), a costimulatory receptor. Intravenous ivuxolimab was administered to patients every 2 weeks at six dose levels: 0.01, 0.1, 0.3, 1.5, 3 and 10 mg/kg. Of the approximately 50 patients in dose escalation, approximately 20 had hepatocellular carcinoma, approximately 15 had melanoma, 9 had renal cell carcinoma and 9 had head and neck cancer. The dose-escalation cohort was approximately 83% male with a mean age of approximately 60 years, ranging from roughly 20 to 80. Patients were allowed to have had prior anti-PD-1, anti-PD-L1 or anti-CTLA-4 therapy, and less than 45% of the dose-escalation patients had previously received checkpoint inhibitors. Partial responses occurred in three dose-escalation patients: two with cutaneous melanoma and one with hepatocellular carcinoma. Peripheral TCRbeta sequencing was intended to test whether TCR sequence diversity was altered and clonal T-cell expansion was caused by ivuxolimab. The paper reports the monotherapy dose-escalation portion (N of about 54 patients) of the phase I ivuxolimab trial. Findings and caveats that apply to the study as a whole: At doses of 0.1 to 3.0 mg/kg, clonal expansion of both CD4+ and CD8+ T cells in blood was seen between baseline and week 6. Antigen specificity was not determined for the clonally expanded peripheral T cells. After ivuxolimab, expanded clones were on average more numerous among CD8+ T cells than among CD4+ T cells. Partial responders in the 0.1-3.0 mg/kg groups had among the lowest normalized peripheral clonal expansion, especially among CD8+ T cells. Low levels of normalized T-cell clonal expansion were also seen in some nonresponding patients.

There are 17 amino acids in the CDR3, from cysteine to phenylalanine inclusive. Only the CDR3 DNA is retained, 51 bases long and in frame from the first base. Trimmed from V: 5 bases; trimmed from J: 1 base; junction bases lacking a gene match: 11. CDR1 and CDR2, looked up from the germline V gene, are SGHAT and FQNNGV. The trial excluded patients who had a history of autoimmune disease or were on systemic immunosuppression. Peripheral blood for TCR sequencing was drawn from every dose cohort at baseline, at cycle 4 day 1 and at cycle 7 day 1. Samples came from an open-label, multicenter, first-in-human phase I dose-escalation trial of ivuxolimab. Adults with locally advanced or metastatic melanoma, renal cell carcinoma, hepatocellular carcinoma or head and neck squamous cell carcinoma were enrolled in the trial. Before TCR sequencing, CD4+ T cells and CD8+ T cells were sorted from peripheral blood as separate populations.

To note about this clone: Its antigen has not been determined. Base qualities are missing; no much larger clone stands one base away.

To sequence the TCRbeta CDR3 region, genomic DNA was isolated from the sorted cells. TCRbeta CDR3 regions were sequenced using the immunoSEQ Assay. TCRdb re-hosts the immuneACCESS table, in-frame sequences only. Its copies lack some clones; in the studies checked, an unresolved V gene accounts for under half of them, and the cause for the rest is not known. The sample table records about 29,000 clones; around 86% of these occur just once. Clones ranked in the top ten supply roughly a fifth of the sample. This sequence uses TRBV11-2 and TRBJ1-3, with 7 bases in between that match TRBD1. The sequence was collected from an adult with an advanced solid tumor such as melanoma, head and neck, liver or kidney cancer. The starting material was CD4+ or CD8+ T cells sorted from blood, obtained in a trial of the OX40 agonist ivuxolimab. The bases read TGTGCCAGCAGCCCCTATACCGGGACAGAATCTGGAAACACCATATATTTT. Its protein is CASSPYTGTESGNTIYF.